A selection of T cell receptor beta chains follows, all from one sample in a study of tumor-infiltrating lymphocytes in primary liver carcinoma. A single record per CDR3 protein comes from TCRdb applying MiXCR to the multiplex PCR reads. Seen here are tens of thousands of distinct CDR3 sequences, roughly 80% observed once, and the top ten hold over 30%. Sequenced material: tumor-adjacent normal liver tissue. All receptors come from a woman aged 30 to 39 with primary liver carcinoma and hepatitis B virus infection. The conserved cysteine and the conserved F or W are not part of the CDR3 here. D genes are given only for firm matches.

ASIQERSSKQF	-	TRBV4-3	TRBJ2-1
ASWGWDTKTGELF	-	TRBV12-3/TRBV12-4	TRBJ2-2
ASSQRISVSYEQF	-	TRBV4-2	-
ASNTSGLEFYKQY	-	TRBV11-2	TRBJ2-7
ASSPRDRGYTPLH	TRBD1	TRBV4-2	TRBJ1-6
AGNLKWGAGANILT	-	TRBV28	TRBJ2-6
STSSGEFTDMQY	-	TRBV29-1	TRBJ2-3
ASSLVASGTDTQY	TRBD2	TRBV13	TRBJ2-3
ADSQELGCTGELF	-	TRBV4-3	TRBJ2-2
ASSYTSGELF	-	TRBV6-6	TRBJ2-2
ANSFGQGYTEAF	TRBD1	TRBV11-1	TRBJ1-1
ANSLRLAGGSGANILT	TRBD2	TRBV5-1	TRBJ2-6
VSSQGVPPH	-	TRBV28	TRBJ1-6
ASSAEMNRDTGKWY	-	TRBV4-1	TRBJ2-4
AGGGGFPYEQY	-	TRBV2	TRBJ2-7
AGSHPGEGTEAF	-	TRBV4-1	TRBJ1-1
ASGTGGATDRQY	-	TRBV12-3/TRBV12-4	TRBJ2-3
AWSVRAGVSYNEQF	-	TRBV30	TRBJ2-1
ASSLRSSGREQY	-	TRBV11-2	TRBJ2-7
ANSYLGSGANVLT	-	TRBV6-2/TRBV6-3	TRBJ2-6
ASLDGTNEQF	-	TRBV11-3	TRBJ2-1
ASSYPVRDRENTKAF	TRBD1	TRBV6-6	TRBJ1-1
ATSSGSIETKY	TRBD2	TRBV12-3/TRBV12-4	TRBJ2-5
ASSPNPPGGADTQY	-	TRBV18	TRBJ2-3
ASSEGGGRGNNGQF	TRBD2	TRBV6-1	TRBJ2-1
ASSFLVGGGEETRY	TRBD2	TRBV11-2	TRBJ2-5
ASIFRETDAQY	-	TRBV12-3/TRBV12-4	TRBJ2-3
ASSLNRDGTYDQY	-	TRBV7-8	TRBJ2-7
SAEGGGQAYGYT	TRBD1	TRBV29-1	TRBJ1-2
ASIQEWVPQSSCNEQF	-	TRBV4-1	TRBJ2-1
ASSQEPVTSGRTGVTDTRY	TRBD2	TRBV4-3	TRBJ2-3
VSRLEQRTEPF	-	TRBV11-2	TRBJ1-1
ASISSGSAITGELF	-	TRBV5-4	TRBJ2-2
ASCVRQSSYEQY	-	TRBV12-3/TRBV12-4	TRBJ2-7
SVEDRWADCCT	-	TRBV29-1	TRBJ1-2
ASGYSFGGGSTDTQY	-	TRBV6-6	TRBJ2-3
ACSPGQGGDEKLF	TRBD1	TRBV12-3/TRBV12-4	TRBJ1-4
ASSTRTGGAKEAQY	TRBD1	TRBV11-2	TRBJ2-5
ASSMNYRWRRNQPQH	-	TRBV5-6	TRBJ1-5
ASSASGDGQF	-	TRBV5-1	TRBJ2-1
ASNLHGNYGYT	-	TRBV5-1	TRBJ1-2